Listed below are T cell receptor beta chains from one sample, sequenced in a study of T cells in localized non-small cell lung cancer. Data came from immunoSEQ multiplex PCR; TCRdb stores just in-frame clones and leaves some out. The sample has 3,700 or so clones, about 23% seen once. Sequences were derived from lung tumor tissue, sampled before any cancer treatment. These receptors originate from a man aged 35 to 69 with stage II squamous cell lung carcinoma. The CDR3 runs from the conserved cysteine through the conserved F or W. D genes are given only for firm matches. Rows may omit the clone size; those that give it use once, few, many or a size class.

J,V,size,D,DNA,CDR3
TRBJ2-7,TRBV10-2,-,TRBD1,TGCGCCAGCAGTTTCACAGGGGGCTCCTACGAGCAGTACTTC,CASSFTGGSYEQYF
TRBJ1-4,TRBV19,-,TRBD1,TGTGCCAGTAGTGCCACAGGGGGGGCAACTAATGAAAAACTGTTTTTT,CASSATGGATNEKLFF
TRBJ2-7,TRBV6-8,medium-sized,-,TGTGCCAGCAGTGACTCCCCCTGTAAGGTCTCCTACGAGCAGTACTTC,CASSDSPCKVSYEQYF
TRBJ1-1,TRBV6-8,-,-,TGTGCCAGCAGTTACTCGGGGGGGGCGAGCACTGAAGCTTTCTTT,CASSYSGGASTEAFF
TRBJ2-3,TRBV2,many,TRBD2,TGTGCCAGCAGTGGGCCCGGGACTAGCGGCACAGATACGCAGTATTTT,CASSGPGTSGTDTQYF
TRBJ1-4,TRBV11-3,few,-,TGTGCCAGCAGTCCATGGGCAACTAATGAAAAACTGTTTTTT,CASSPWATNEKLFF
TRBJ1-5,TRBV19,-,-,TGTGCCAGTAGTGAGCAATACTATAGCAATCAGCCCCAGCATTTT,CASSEQYYSNQPQHF
TRBJ1-1,TRBV18,few,-,TGTGCCAGCACCCGGGTCCAAAAGGACACTGAAGCTTTCTTT,CASTRVQKDTEAFF
TRBJ1-2,TRBV1,-,-,TGCGCCAGCAGCCAAGGGGTCTCAGGGTTTAACTATGGCTACACCTTC,CASSQGVSGFNYGYTF
TRBJ2-7,TRBV10-3,-,TRBD2,TGTGCCATCAGTGAGTCAGGACTAGACCTCTACGAGCAGTACTTC,CAISESGLDLYEQYF
TRBJ2-1,TRBV1,medium-sized,-,TGCGCCAGCAGCCAAGATGGGCAGGGGGCGTACAATGAGCAGTTCTTC,CASSQDGQGAYNEQFF
TRBJ1-2,TRBV5-1,few,TRBD1,TGCGCCAGCAGCCTAAGACAGGGGCTTAACTATGGCTACACCTTC,CASSLRQGLNYGYTF
TRBJ1-2,TRBV19,few,-,TGTGCCAGTAGTATTTGGGGATCCTATGGCTACACCTTC,CASSIWGSYGYTF
TRBJ2-1,TRBV11-3,many,-,TGTGCCAGCAGCTTGGGGTGGACGCACTACAATGAGCAGTTCTTC,CASSLGWTHYNEQFF
TRBJ2-4,TRBV28,-,TRBD2,TGTGCCAGCAGTTCCCCGGGGGAGCGGGGGACCAAAAACATTCAGTACTTC,CASSSPGERGTKNIQYF
TRBJ1-2,TRBV5-1,-,-,TGCGCCAGCAGCTTGGAAAGGGGGATCGGCAACTATGGCTACACCTTC,CASSLERGIGNYGYTF
TRBJ1-1,TRBV7-2,-,-,TGTGCCAGCACCAAGGCAGGGTACACTGAAGCTTTCTTT,CASTKAGYTEAFF
TRBJ2-2,TRBV18,-,-,TGTGCCAGCTCACCAACTCGGGGGGAAGGGACAGCAAACACCGGGGAGCTGTTTTTT,CASSPTRGEGTANTGELFF
TRBJ2-5,TRBV15,-,TRBD1,TGTGCCACCAGCAGAGCTGGCTCTGGGACAGGGGGATGGGAGACCCAGTACTTC,CATSRAGSGTGGWETQYF
TRBJ2-3,TRBV11-3,-,TRBD2,TGTGCCAGCAGCGCGGGACTAGCGGGGGCAGATACGCAGTATTTT,CASSAGLAGADTQYF
TRBJ2-4,TRBV11-3,medium-sized,-,TGTGCCAGCAGCTCCCCGAATATAGCCAAAAACATTCAGTACTTC,CASSSPNIAKNIQYF
TRBJ1-1,TRBV14,-,-,TGTGCCAGCAGCCAAGCGAGGAACACTGAAGCTTTCTTT,CASSQARNTEAFF
TRBJ2-5,TRBV7-1,many,-,TGTGCCAGCAGCCAAACCGGGGCACGGCAAGAGACCCAGTACTTC,CASSQTGARQETQYF
TRBJ2-3,TRBV14,-,TRBD2,TGTGCCAGCAGCCCAGCGGGAGTGGTGGCAGATACGCAGTATTTT,CASSPAGVVADTQYF
TRBJ2-1,TRBV6-8,few,-,TGTGCCAGCAGAGGTTTGATCCATGAGCAGTTCTTC,CASRGLIHEQFF
TRBJ2-1,TRBV19,-,-,TGTGCCAGTAAAACAGGGCCAATAAGCTATGAGCAGTTCTTC,CASKTGPISYEQFF
TRBJ1-5,TRBV7-5,-,-,TGTGCCAGCAGCTTTTATCACGGGCTACTCAATCAGCCCCAGCATTTT,CASSFYHGLLNQPQHF
TRBJ2-7,TRBV4-1,few,-,TGCACCAGCAGCCCGGACGTGGGCGGGGTTCCCGAGCAGTACTTC,CTSSPDVGGVPEQYF
TRBJ1-1,TRBV19,few,-,TGTGCCAGTAGTATAGAGGGCCTACGGAGGGGCAACACTGAAGCTTTCTTT,CASSIEGLRRGNTEAFF
TRBJ2-7,TRBV9,-,TRBD2,TGTGCCAGCAGTGATACACTAGCGGGCCCCTACGAGCAGTACTTC,CASSDTLAGPYEQYF
TRBJ2-1,TRBV4-1,few,-,TGCGCCAGCAGCCCGCTCTCCCATGAGCAGTTCTTC,CASSPLSHEQFF
TRBJ2-2,TRBV9,few,-,TGTGCCAGCACTCGGCGGGAATCGGGCACCGGGGAGCTGTTTTTT,CASTRRESGTGELFF
TRBJ2-5,TRBV19,few,-,TGTGCCAGTAGTCGTGGAACTGAGACCCAGTACTTC,CASSRGTETQYF
TRBJ1-4,TRBV18,-,TRBD1,TGTGCCAGCTCACCCGACAGGGTGACTAATGAAAAACTGTTTTTT,CASSPDRVTNEKLFF
TRBJ2-3,TRBV7-5,few,-,TGTGCCAGCAGCTTAGTGAGGCTCTCCGGTTTAGATACGCAGTATTTT,CASSLVRLSGLDTQYF
TRBJ1-5,TRBV19,-,TRBD1,TGTGCCAGTAGTCGGGGACAGCTTAATCAGCCCCAGCATTTT,CASSRGQLNQPQHF
TRBJ2-7,TRBV9,-,TRBD1,TGTGCCAGCAGCGGGCAGGGGGTAGGATACGAGCAGTACTTC,CASSGQGVGYEQYF